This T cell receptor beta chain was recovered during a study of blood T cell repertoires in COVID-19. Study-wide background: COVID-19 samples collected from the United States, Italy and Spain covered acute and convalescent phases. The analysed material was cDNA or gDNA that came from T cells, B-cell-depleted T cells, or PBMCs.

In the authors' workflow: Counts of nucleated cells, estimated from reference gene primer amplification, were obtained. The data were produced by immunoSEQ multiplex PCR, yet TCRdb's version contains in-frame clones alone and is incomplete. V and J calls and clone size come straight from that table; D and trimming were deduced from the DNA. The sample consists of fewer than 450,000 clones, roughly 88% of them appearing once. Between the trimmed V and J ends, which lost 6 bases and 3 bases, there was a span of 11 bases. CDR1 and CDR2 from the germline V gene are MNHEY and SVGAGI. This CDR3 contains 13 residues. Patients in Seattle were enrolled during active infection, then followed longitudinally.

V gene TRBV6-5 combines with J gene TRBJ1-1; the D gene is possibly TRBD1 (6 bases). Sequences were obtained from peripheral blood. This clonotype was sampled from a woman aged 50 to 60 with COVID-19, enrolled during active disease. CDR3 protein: CASSPGVDTEAFF. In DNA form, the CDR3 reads TGTGCCAGCAGCCCAGGGGTGGACACTGAAGCTTTCTTT.